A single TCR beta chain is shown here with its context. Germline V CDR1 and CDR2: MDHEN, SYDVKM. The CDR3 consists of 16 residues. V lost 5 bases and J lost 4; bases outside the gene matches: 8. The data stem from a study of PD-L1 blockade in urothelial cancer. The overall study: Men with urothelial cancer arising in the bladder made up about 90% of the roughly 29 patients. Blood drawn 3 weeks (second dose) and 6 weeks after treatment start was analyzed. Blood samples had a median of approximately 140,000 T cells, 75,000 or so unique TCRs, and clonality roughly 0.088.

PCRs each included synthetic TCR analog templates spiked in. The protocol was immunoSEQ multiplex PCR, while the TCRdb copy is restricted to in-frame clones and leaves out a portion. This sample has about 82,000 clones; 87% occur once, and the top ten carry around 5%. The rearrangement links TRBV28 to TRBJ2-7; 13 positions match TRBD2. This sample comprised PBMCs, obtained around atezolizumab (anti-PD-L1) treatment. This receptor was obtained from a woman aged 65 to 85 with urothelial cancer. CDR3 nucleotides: TGTGCCAGCAGTCCGGGACTAGCGGGAAAATTTTACGAGCAGTACTTC. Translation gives CASSPGLAGKFYEQYF.